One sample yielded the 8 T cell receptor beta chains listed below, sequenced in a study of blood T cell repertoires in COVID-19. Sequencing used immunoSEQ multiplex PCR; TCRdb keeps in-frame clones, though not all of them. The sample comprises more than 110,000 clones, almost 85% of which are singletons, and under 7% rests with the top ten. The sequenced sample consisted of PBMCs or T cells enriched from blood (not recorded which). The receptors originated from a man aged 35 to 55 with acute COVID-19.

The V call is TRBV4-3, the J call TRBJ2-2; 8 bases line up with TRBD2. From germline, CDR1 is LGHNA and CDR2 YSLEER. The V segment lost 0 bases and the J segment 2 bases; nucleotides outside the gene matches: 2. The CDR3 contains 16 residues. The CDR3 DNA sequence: TGCGCCAGCAGCCAAGACGCGGGGGGAAACACCGGGGAGCTGTTTTTT. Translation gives CASSQDAGGNTGELFF.

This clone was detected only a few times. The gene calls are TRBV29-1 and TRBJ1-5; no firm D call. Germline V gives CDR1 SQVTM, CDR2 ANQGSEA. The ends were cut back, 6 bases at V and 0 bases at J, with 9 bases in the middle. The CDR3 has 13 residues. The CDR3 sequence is CSVIVDSNQPQHF. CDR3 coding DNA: TGCAGCGTGATAGTTGATAGCAATCAGCCCCAGCATTTT.

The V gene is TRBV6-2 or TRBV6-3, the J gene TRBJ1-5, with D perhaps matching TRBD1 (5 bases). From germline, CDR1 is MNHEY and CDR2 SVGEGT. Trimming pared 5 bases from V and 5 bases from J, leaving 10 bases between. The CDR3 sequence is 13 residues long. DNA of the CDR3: TGTGCCAGCAGTACGGACATTTATCAGCCCCAGCATTTT. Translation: CASSTDIYQPQHF.

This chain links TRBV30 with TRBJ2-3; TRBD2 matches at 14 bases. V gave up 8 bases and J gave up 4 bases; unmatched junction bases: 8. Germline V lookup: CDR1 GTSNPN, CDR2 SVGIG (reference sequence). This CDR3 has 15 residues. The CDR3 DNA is TGTGCCCGAAAATGGACTAGCGGGGGGTCAGATACGCAGTATTTT. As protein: CARKWTSGGSDTQYF.

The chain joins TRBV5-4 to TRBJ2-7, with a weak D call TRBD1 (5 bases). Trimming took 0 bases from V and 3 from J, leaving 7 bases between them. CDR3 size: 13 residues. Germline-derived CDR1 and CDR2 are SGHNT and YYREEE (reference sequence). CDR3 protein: CASSLDRHYEQYF. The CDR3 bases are TGTGCCAGCAGCTTGGACAGGCACTACGAGCAGTACTTC.

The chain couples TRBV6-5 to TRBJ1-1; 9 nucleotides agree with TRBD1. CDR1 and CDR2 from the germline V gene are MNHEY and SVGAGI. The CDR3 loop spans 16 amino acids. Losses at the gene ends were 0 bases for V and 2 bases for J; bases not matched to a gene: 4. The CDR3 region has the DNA TGTGCCAGCAGTTACTCCCGGACAGGGGCTAACACTGAAGCTTTCTTT. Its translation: CASSYSRTGANTEAFF.

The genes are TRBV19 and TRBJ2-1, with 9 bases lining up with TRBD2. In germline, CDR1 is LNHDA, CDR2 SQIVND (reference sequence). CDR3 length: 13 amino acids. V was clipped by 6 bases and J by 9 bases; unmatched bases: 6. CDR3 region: CASRGGGAIEQFF. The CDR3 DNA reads TGTGCCAGTAGGGGCGGGGGGGCAATTGAGCAGTTCTTC.

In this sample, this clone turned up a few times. The CDR3 sequence is CASSLGSAGLVYNEQFF. The CDR3 region has the DNA TGTGCCAGCAGTTTAGGCTCAGCGGGGCTGGTCTACAATGAGCAGTTCTTC. The chain couples TRBV28 to TRBJ2-1; 7 bases match TRBD2. Germline lookup yields CDR1 MDHEN and CDR2 SYDVKM. V gave up 2 bases and J gave up 3 bases; unmatched junction bases: 10. This CDR3 comprises 17 residues.